In this sample, the clone carrying this T cell receptor beta chain turned up once. Here the CDR3 omits its conserved ending phenylalanine or tryptophan, so a read error is the likely source. No cell sorting was done before RNA was extracted from the tissue. Donors were chemotherapy-naive, newly diagnosed lung cancer surgical patients in China, August–late 2014. The sample originates from a study of tumor and adjacent non-tumor tissue in lung cancer. The library came from three nested PCR rounds adapted from ARM-PCR protocols. TCRdb re-analysed the multiplex PCR reads in MiXCR, keeping a single row per CDR3 protein. The top ten clones hold 37% of a sample with approximately 120,000 distinct CDR3 sequences, 75% of them seen once. CDR1 SNHLY and CDR2 FYNNEI come from the germline V gene. This CDR3 is built from 12 residues.

The TCR comes from a woman aged 55-70 years with non-small cell lung cancer. The chain combines TRBV2 with TRBJ2-1, with D unclear. Sequenced: lung tumor tissue. The CDR3 spells CASNESADEQFY. The CDR3 DNA is TGTGCCAGCAATGAATCGGCCGATGAGCAGTTCTAC.